This TCR beta chain was documented in a study of T cells in Graves' hyperthyroidism and ophthalmopathy. RNA transcripts yielded amplified TCR beta CDR3 regions. A set of HTBI primers served as the primers for a first-round RT-PCR of the TCR CDR3. TCRdb passed the multiplex PCR reads through MiXCR, listing each CDR3 protein once. This sample yields just over 550,000 distinct CDR3 sequences, of which about 45% are seen a single time; roughly 8.2% belongs to the top ten. Clinicians diagnosed patients from clinical symptoms, serum thyroxine and TRAb, thyroid ultrasound and orbital computed tomography. There are many counts of this clonotype. CDR1 and CDR2 (germline): SGHTA, FQGNSA. The length of the CDR3 is 13 residues. Trimming removed 1 base at V and 7 bases at J, with 5 bases between.

Source material: peripheral blood or thyroid tissue (not recorded which). The rearrangement links TRBV7-2 to TRBJ1-6; D uncertain. This TCR derives from a woman between 18 and 30 years old with Graves' hyperthyroidism. CDR3 residues: CASSLVWNSPLHF. As DNA, the CDR3 is TGTGCCAGCAGCTTAGTTTGGAATTCACCCCTCCACTTT.